Each of the 5 T cell receptor beta chains below was sequenced from the same sample in a study of blood T cell repertoires in COVID-19. Clones were sequenced by immunoSEQ multiplex PCR, and TCRdb holds only the in-frame ones, with some missing. The table has around 380,000 clones, over 65% seen once. Sequencing was carried out using peripheral blood. Source of these receptors: a human donor with acute or convalescent COVID-19. The donor label of this sample is uncertain.

This rearrangement joins TRBV3-1 (or the pseudogene TRBV3-2) to TRBJ2-7; D is unresolved. The CDR3 is 15 residues long. CDR1 and CDR2 (germline): LGHDT, YNNKEL (reference sequence). Trimming took off 0 bases at V and 1 base at J, with 10 bases between the two ends. CDR3 region: CASSQDRGDSYEQYF. The CDR3 bases are TGTGCCAGCAGCCAAGATCGTGGAGATTCCTACGAGCAGTACTTC.

The chain links TRBV6-5 to TRBJ2-2; 7 positions agree with TRBD1. The ends lost 5 bases at V and 8 bases at J; junction bases unmatched: 5. Looked up from germline, CDR1 is MNHEY and CDR2 is SVGAGI. This CDR3 has 13 residues. CDR3 loop: CASSIDRVGELFF. The CDR3 region has the DNA TGTGCCAGCAGTATCGACAGGGTTGGGGAGCTGTTTTTT.

The rearrangement uses TRBV6-5 and TRBJ1-5; no firm D call. The germline V and J ends were trimmed by 5 bases and 0 bases, with 8 bases remaining between them. Germline V gives CDR1 MNHEY, CDR2 SVGAGI. The CDR3 extends over 14 amino acids. DNA for the CDR3: TGTGCCAGCAGTCCCTATTATAGCAATCAGCCCCAGCATTTT. This sequence encodes CASSPYYSNQPQHF.

This clone was recorded a few times. The V gene is TRBV28, the J gene TRBJ1-2; 9 positions match TRBD1. The CDR3 is made up of 15 amino acids. V lost 8 bases to trimming and J lost 5 bases; unmatched junction nucleotides: 12. The V gene's germline CDR1 is MDHEN and CDR2 SYDVKM. In nucleotides, the CDR3 is TGTGCCAGCGGGTTCCCGGCGGGACAGGGATATGGCTACACCTTC. Protein sequence: CASGFPAGQGYGYTF.

The genes are TRBV20-1 and TRBJ1-2; D may be TRBD1 (5 bases). Trimming stripped 3 bases from V and 8 bases from J, with 16 bases between. CDR1 is DFQATT and CDR2 is SNEGSKA in the germline V gene (reference sequence). The CDR3 extends over 13 amino acids. CDR3 in DNA: TGCAGTGCTAGTGAACAGGTGGTGAGGGGCTACACCTTC. Its translation: CSASEQVVRGYTF.